The clone carrying this T cell receptor beta chain was recorded a few times. Sequencing targeted expressed TCRB transcripts, as all isolated RNA had been reverse transcribed. Assay used: immunoSEQ multiplex PCR; TCRdb lists only in-frame clones, some missing. The table lists around 160,000 clones, under 60% of them singletons, with around 0.42% in the top ten. The CDR3 runs to 14 residues. Germline V CDR1 and CDR2: SGHRS, YFSETQ. With V trimmed by 5 bases and J by 1 base, 3 bases remained unmatched. This sample is drawn from a study of beta chain features in type 1 diabetes. This receptor was identified in a man between 18 and 35 years old in good health. The V and J genes are TRBV5-1 and TRBJ1-2; 9 nucleotides align to TRBD1. The sample consisted of Tregs from blood. CDR3 sequence: CASRRDRVNYGYTF. The CDR3 nucleotides read TGCGCCAGCAGAAGGGACAGGGTTAACTATGGCTACACCTTC.